Below are 15 T cell receptor beta chains sequenced from a single sample in a study of T cell clones after liver transplantation. Only in-frame clones appear in the TCRdb table, and some are missing; sequencing was by immunoSEQ multiplex PCR. The table shows roughly 74,000 clones, with about 80% occurring only once. The sample in question was CD4+ T cells from blood, obtained before liver transplant. The source is a human donor who received a liver transplant.

CDR3 in amino acids: CASSVPGVETQYF. The DNA of the CDR3 is TGTGCCAGCAGTGTACCGGGAGTTGAGACCCAGTACTTC. This sequence joins TRBV25-1 and TRBJ2-5; D perhaps matches TRBD2 (6 bases). The CDR3 runs to 13 residues. The germline gives CDR1 MGHDK, CDR2 SYGVNS. With 4 bases removed from V and 5 bases from J, the gap between germline ends came to 11 bases.

The chain employs TRBV6-4 and TRBJ1-2; TRBD1 is a possible D gene (5 bases). Trimming removed 3 bases from V and 4 bases from J, with 9 bases in between. Germline values: CDR1 MRHNA, CDR2 SNTAGT. The CDR3 runs 13 residues. Here the CDR3 DNA reads TGTGCCAGCAGTGAGGGGGTGGGCTATGGCTACACCTTC. Translated: CASSEGVGYGYTF.

This chain connects TRBV28 to TRBJ2-7, with D possibly matching TRBD1 (5 bases). This CDR3 comprises 14 residues. Trimming took 3 bases from V and 3 from J, leaving 12 bases between them. CDR1 is MDHEN, CDR2 SYDVKM, per germline. The CDR3 DNA follows: TGTGCCAGCAGTTTTCAGGCAGGGCACTACGAGCAGTACTTC. Its translation: CASSFQAGHYEQYF.

This clone came up a few times. The chain has TRBV5-4 and TRBJ2-1, with 11 nucleotides matching TRBD2. This CDR3 comprises 14 residues. Per germline, CDR1 SGHNT and CDR2 YYREEE (reference sequence). Germline trimming cut 6 bases from V and 12 bases from J; bases unmatched to any gene: 11. Written as DNA, the CDR3 is TGTGCCAGCAACCTAGCGGGAGGAAGAGTAGGGCAGTTCTTC. It specifies CASNLAGGRVGQFF.

The V and J genes are TRBV30 and TRBJ1-1; D unclear. This CDR3 has 14 amino acids. V was cut by 4 bases and J by 2 bases, with 14 bases left in between. Germline assignment: CDR1 GTSNPN and CDR2 SVGIG (reference sequence). In DNA, the CDR3 is TGTGCCTGGACAATGGCTCGATTTAACACTGAAGCTTTCTTT. Translating gives CAWTMARFNTEAFF.

This clone has more than one count but fewer than ten. The chain recombines TRBV23-1 with TRBJ2-2, with D hard to call. TRBV23-1 has ORF status, its function being uncertain. The CDR3 has 13 residues. The V gene lost 3 bases and the J gene lost 6 bases, with 8 bases spanning the gap. The CDR3 coding sequence is TGCGCCAGCAGTCATTGGGTGTCCGGGGAGCTGTTTTTT. Translated, it gives CASSHWVSGELFF.

The chain recombines TRBV11-2 with TRBJ1-4, with unresolved D. Trimming left V 2 bases short and J 11 bases short, with 12 bases between. The length of the CDR3 is 13 residues. Germline CDR1 and CDR2: SGHAT and FQNNGV. CDR3 bases: TGTGCCAGCAGCTTACAAGATCGGGAGAAACTGTTTTTT. It specifies CASSLQDREKLFF.

V gene TRBV28 combines with J gene TRBJ1-2; 11 nucleotides agree with TRBD1. The germline CDR1 and CDR2 sequences are MDHEN and SYDVKM. The CDR3 contains 15 residues. The V segment lost 5 bases and the J segment 4 bases; nucleotides outside the gene matches: 6. The CDR3 loop reads CASSQGTGGIYGYTF. The CDR3 coding sequence is TGTGCCAGCAGTCAAGGGACAGGGGGTATCTATGGCTACACCTTC.

This chain uses TRBV9 with TRBJ2-2; no clear D gene. Germline V gene sequence: CDR1 SGDLS, CDR2 YYNGEE. The CDR3 totals 15 residues. The V end lost 2 bases, the J end lost 6 bases, and 14 bases lay between the germline ends. The CDR3 DNA reads as TGTGCCAGCAGCGTCTCCTCCCTGGGGTCCGGGGAGCTGTTTTTT. Translated: CASSVSSLGSGELFF.

The sample holds a few counts of this clone. The gene calls are TRBV4-3 and TRBJ2-7, with D unresolved. CDR3 length: 13 amino acids. The V end lost 0 bases, the J end lost 3 bases, and 6 bases lay between the germline ends. Germline CDR1 LGHNA, CDR2 YSLEER. CDR3 region: CASSQDADYEQYF. The CDR3 bases are TGCGCCAGCAGCCAAGATGCCGACTACGAGCAGTACTTC.

CDR3 protein: CATNGVATRGANVLTF. DNA of the CDR3: TGTGCCACCAATGGGGTAGCTACGCGGGGGGCCAACGTCCTGACTTTC. The rearrangement joins TRBV7-9 to TRBJ2-6; D is unclear. The length of the CDR3 is 16 residues. Trimming stripped 10 bases from V and 4 bases from J, with 20 bases between. Germline CDR1 SEHNR, CDR2 FQNEAQ (reference sequence).

The chain joins TRBV5-1 to TRBJ2-5; 7 bases match TRBD2. Germline loops: CDR1 SGHRS, CDR2 YFSETQ. J gave up 0 bases and V 0 bases, and 5 bases lay outside the gene matches. The CDR3 is 16 amino acids. This CDR3 reads CASSLGPGLNQETQYF. The DNA of the CDR3 is TGCGCCAGCAGCTTGGGGCCGGGACTAAACCAAGAGACCCAGTACTTC.

The rearrangement joins TRBV7-9 to TRBJ2-6; unclear D gene. Germline V CDR1 and CDR2: SEHNR, FQNEAQ (reference sequence). The CDR3 spans 17 residues. The V end was cut by 4 bases, the J end by 0 bases, with 13 bases between. The CDR3, as DNA: TGTGCCAGCAGCTCTATGTCAGTCGACTCTGGGGCCAACGTCCTGACTTTC. Residues: CASSSMSVDSGANVLTF.

This chain uses TRBV7-2 with TRBJ1-3; D remains ambiguous. V lost 1 base, J lost 0 bases, and 7 bases lay in between. The length of the CDR3 is 15 residues. CDR1 and CDR2 from the germline V gene are SGHTA and FQGNSA. CDR3 DNA: TGTGCCAGCAGCTTAGGCAGAAACTCTGGAAACACCATATATTTT. Protein sequence: CASSLGRNSGNTIYF. Looking up the rest from reference TRBV7-2 and TRBJ1-3 gives the full variable domain: GAGVSQSPSNKVTEKGKDVELRCDPISGHTALYWYRQSLGQGLEFLIYFQGNSAPDKSGLPSDRFSAERTGGSVSTLTIQRTQQEDSAVYLCASSLGRNSGNTIYFGEGSWLTVV.

This clone was seen a few times. The CDR3 bases are TGCGCCAGCAGAAGGGCGGACAGCTCCTACGAGCAGTACTTC. Encoded protein: CASRRADSSYEQYF. The chain recombines TRBV5-1 with TRBJ2-7, with D tentatively TRBD1 (6 bases). Per germline, CDR1 SGHRS and CDR2 YFSETQ. V lost 5 bases and J 0 bases, leaving 12 bases between the germline ends. CDR3 length: 14 amino acids.